This T cell receptor beta chain was captured by sequencing in a study of Ad26.COV2.S vaccination and SARS-CoV-2 variants. Study-wide context: In the study, Ad26.COV2.S was injected intramuscularly once, or twice 56 days apart.

As for this clone: Its antigen is currently unknown.

Per the germline V gene, CDR1 is SGHRS and CDR2 is YFSETQ. V lost 2 bases, J lost 5 bases, and 9 bases lay in between. The CDR3 totals 13 residues. TCRdb's table, derived via immunoSEQ multiplex PCR, lists solely in-frame clones and lacks some. The table has 400,000 or so clones, 80% to 90% seen once. Treatment defined: approximately 18 received Ad26.COV2.S at low or high dose, single or two shots; roughly 5 received placebo; per-sample allocation not given. Sample collection was performed on day 63 after the first vaccine or placebo injection. Study results and caveats: Across vaccine and placebo recipients, the breadth of non-spike TCRs was similar. Total responses of T cells may have been underestimated by the analyses of TCR breadth and depth. Substantial breadth was reportedly displayed by spike-specific CD8+ and CD4+ T cell responses after vaccination.

The sequence derives from a person aged 18 to 65 who received the Ad26.COV2.S COVID-19 vaccine or a placebo. The sample in question was peripheral blood, obtained in a trial of Ad26.COV2.S vaccine versus placebo. The chain joins TRBV5-1 to TRBJ2-3; D may correspond to TRBD1 or TRBD2 (5 bases each). This CDR3 is CASSFQRGDTQYF. The CDR3 nucleotides are TGCGCCAGCAGCTTCCAGAGGGGAGATACGCAGTATTTT. Full variable domain (missing parts from reference TRBV5-1 and TRBJ2-3): KAGVTQTPRYLIKTRGQQVTLSCSPISGHRSVSWYQQTPGQGLQFLFEYFSETQRNKGNFPGRFSGRQFSNSRSEMNVSTLELGDSALYLCASSFQRGDTQYFGPGTRLTVL.